One and the same sample provided the 23 T cell receptor beta chains below, sequenced in a study of CD8 T cells in Susac syndrome (dated by TCRdb to the late 2010s). The library was generated by the immunoSEQ multiplex PCR assay. RNA was extracted using the RNeasy kit, and roughly 0.5 to 1 microgram was reverse transcribed with random hexamers. In-frame beta chains were kept once TCRdb had trimmed the public reads at Q25 with fastp and called clones with MiXCR. Merged by CDR3 protein, the rows form single entries marked with the most common genes and DNA. This sample is represented by approximately 120,000 distinct CDR3 sequences; 80% to 95% of them were singletons. The ten largest clones add up to about 0.12% of the sample. What was sequenced was CD8+ T cells from PBMCs. All receptors come from a human donor in good health.

This chain joins TRBV20-1 and TRBJ2-1; 8 nucleotides match TRBD1. This CDR3 contains 16 residues. Germline lookup yields CDR1 DFQATT and CDR2 SNEGSKA (reference sequence). Trimming at V came to 5 bases and at J to 4 bases, leaving 13 bases not matched to a gene. The CDR3: CSALRTGSVVYNEQFF. For the CDR3, the DNA is TGCAGTGCTCTCAGGACAGGGTCAGTCGTATACAATGAGCAGTTCTTC.

The chain uses TRBV4-1 and TRBJ2-3; possible D gene TRBD2, 6 bases. Per germline, CDR1 MGHRA and CDR2 YSYEKL. The CDR3 length is 15 residues. V lost 4 bases and J lost 2, with 13 bases in between. Here the CDR3 reads CASSPIAEYTDTQYF. In DNA, the CDR3 is TGCGCCAGCAGCCCAATAGCGGAGTACACAGATACGCAGTATTTT.

The chain employs TRBV20-1 and TRBJ2-7; 14 bases map to TRBD2. This CDR3 spans 17 amino acids. Germline loops: CDR1 DFQATT, CDR2 SNEGSKA (reference sequence). V gave up 0 bases and J gave up 4 bases; unmatched junction bases: 8. As DNA, the CDR3 is TGCAGTGCTAGAGATCTCCCCGGACTAGCGGGGGGATACGAGCAGTACTTC. Translating it yields CSARDLPGLAGGYEQYF.

V and J are TRBV7-2 and TRBJ2-7; D assignment may be TRBD1 or TRBD2 (5 bases each). The CDR3 length is 14 residues. Trimming left V 3 bases short and J 0 bases short, with 9 bases between. Germline CDR1 is SGHTA and CDR2 is FQGNSA. This CDR3 reads CASSLGRHSYEQYF. The CDR3 DNA sequence: TGTGCCAGCAGCTTGGGACGCCACTCCTACGAGCAGTACTTC.

The gene calls are TRBV29-1 and TRBJ1-1; 9 bases agree with TRBD1. From germline, CDR1 is SQVTM and CDR2 ANQGSEA. The CDR3 spans 13 residues. With 4 bases clipped from V and 7 bases from J, the junction kept 7 bases outside the gene matches. CDR3 nucleotide sequence: TGCAGCGTTGGGACAGGGGCTGTGGGTGAAGCTTTCTTT. This translates into CSVGTGAVGEAFF.

This chain links TRBV3-1 with TRBJ1-3; 8 positions agree with TRBD1. The CDR3 spans 14 residues. With 7 bases clipped from V and 6 bases from J, the junction kept 8 bases outside the gene matches. In germline, CDR1 is LGHDT, CDR2 YNNKEL (reference sequence). DNA of the CDR3: TGTGCCAGCAACCCGACAGGGGCGGAAAACACCATATATTTT. Translation: CASNPTGAENTIYF.

A single count supports this clonotype. J is TRBJ2-7 and V is TRBV7-2; TRBD1 is a possible D gene (6 bases). This CDR3 is built from 10 residues. Trimming took off 8 bases at V and 6 bases at J, with 8 bases between the two ends. Germline-derived CDR1 and CDR2 are SGHTA and FQGNSA. CDR3 in DNA: TGTGCCAGCTCAGGGGTCGAGCAGTACTTC. Encoded protein: CASSGVEQYF. The variable domain in full, with the rest retrieved from reference TRBV7-2 and TRBJ2-7, is GAGVSQSPSNKVTEKGKDVELRCDPISGHTALYWYRQSLGQGLEFLIYFQGNSAPDKSGLPSDRFSAERTGGSVSTLTIQRTQQEDSAVYLCASSGVEQYFGPGTRLTVT.

The chain is built from TRBV19 and TRBJ2-3; D gene uncertain. Trimming shortened V by 5 bases and J by 6 bases, and 9 bases separated the two germline ends. The V gene's germline CDR1 is LNHDA and CDR2 SQIVND (reference sequence). The CDR3 contains 12 residues. The CDR3, as DNA: TGTGCCAGTAGTCCCCAGAGGGATACGCAGTATTTT. Residues: CASSPQRDTQYF.

The chain combines TRBV20-1 with TRBJ2-3, with TRBD2 as a possible D gene (6 bases). Germline loops: CDR1 DFQATT, CDR2 SNEGSKA (reference sequence). The CDR3 totals 15 residues. The V and J ends lost 1 base and 5 bases respectively, with 16 bases between them. In nucleotides, the CDR3 is TGCAGTGCTAGAGGTTCGGAGACGCGGGGAGATACGCAGTATTTT. This translates into CSARGSETRGDTQYF.

The rearrangement links TRBV20-1 to TRBJ1-1, with a possible D match to TRBD1 (5 bases). Germline assignment: CDR1 DFQATT and CDR2 SNEGSKA (reference sequence). This CDR3 spans 14 amino acids. Trimming took off 3 bases at V and 3 bases at J, with 14 bases between the two ends. This chain's CDR3 is CSASWGTRDTEAFF. The DNA of the CDR3 is TGCAGTGCTAGTTGGGGGACTAGGGACACTGAAGCTTTCTTT.

V gene TRBV2 combines with J gene TRBJ1-1; 7 bases line up with TRBD1. This CDR3 has 15 amino acids. Germline CDR1 and CDR2: SNHLY and FYNNEI. After removal of 7 bases from V and 1 base from J, the junction contained 9 bases not matched to a gene. The CDR3 DNA is TGTGCCAGCAAACGGAAGGGACAGACGAACACTGAAGCTTTCTTT. Translating gives CASKRKGQTNTEAFF.

The chain links TRBV6-6 to TRBJ1-4; D might be TRBD1 (5 bases). The CDR3 is made up of 12 amino acids. The V gene's germline CDR1 is MNHNY and CDR2 SVGAGI (reference sequence). Trimming shortened V by 6 bases and J by 8 bases, and 10 bases separated the two germline ends. CDR3 DNA sequence: TGTGCCAGCAGGAGGGGACGGGAAAAACTGTTTTTT. It yields the protein CASRRGREKLFF.

The rearrangement uses TRBV28 and TRBJ1-5, with D perhaps TRBD1 (5 bases). The germline gives CDR1 MDHEN, CDR2 SYDVKM. V lost 8 bases and J lost 0, with 11 bases in between. This CDR3 spans 14 amino acids. CDR3 DNA sequence: TGTGCCAGCCGTCCAGGGAATAGCAATCAGCCCCAGCATTTT. Amino acid sequence: CASRPGNSNQPQHF.

The chain has TRBV19 and TRBJ2-7, with 10 bases matching TRBD1. With 7 bases clipped from V and 4 bases from J, the junction kept 4 bases outside the gene matches. Germline CDR1 reads LNHDA; CDR2 reads SQIVND (reference sequence). The CDR3 loop spans 13 amino acids. DNA for the CDR3: TGTGCCAGTAACGGGGACAGGGGTTACGAGCAGTACTTC. Protein: CASNGDRGYEQYF.

The rearrangement joins TRBV5-4 to TRBJ1-1; tentatively, D is TRBD1 (6 bases). The CDR3 totals 14 residues. CDR1 SGHNT and CDR2 YYREEE come from the germline V gene (reference sequence). V lost 2 bases and J lost 1, with 9 bases in between. CDR3 sequence: CASSFGQKNTEAFF. The DNA of the CDR3 is TGTGCCAGCAGCTTTGGACAGAAGAACACTGAAGCTTTCTTT.

The rearrangement joins TRBV19 to TRBJ1-5; 8 bases line up with TRBD1. J lost 4 bases, V lost 6 bases, and 11 bases had no gene match. Germline CDR1 is LNHDA and CDR2 is SQIVND (reference sequence). The CDR3 totals 16 residues. The CDR3 loop is CASSRAGQGANQPQHF. The CDR3 DNA reads as TGTGCCAGTAGCCGGGCAGGCCAGGGGGCGAATCAGCCCCAGCATTTT.

The chain combines TRBV7-6 with TRBJ1-1; D is undetermined. CDR3 length equals 15 residues. The germline CDR1 and CDR2 sequences are SGHVS and FNYEAQ. V gave up 5 bases and J gave up 5 bases, with 18 bases separating them. The CDR3 protein is CASSPQMNSWTEAFF. In DNA form, the CDR3 reads TGTGCCAGCAGCCCCCAAATGAATTCCTGGACTGAAGCTTTCTTT.

CDR3 coding DNA: TGTGCCAGCAGGACCCTTCATCGAACAATGACCGGGGAGCTGTTTTTT. Its translation: CASRTLHRTMTGELFF. This chain joins TRBV6-2 or TRBV6-3 and TRBJ2-2; no firm D call. V was clipped by 6 bases and J by 5 bases, with 19 bases between them. In germline, CDR1 is MNHEY, CDR2 SVGEGT. The CDR3 covers 16 residues.

The chain couples TRBV29-1 to TRBJ1-1, with 10 bases lining up with TRBD1. This CDR3 region has 14 residues. The junction had 6 bases not matched to a gene; V was cut back by 4 bases and J by 4 bases. Germline-derived CDR1 and CDR2 are SQVTM and ANQGSEA. CDR3: CSVVPGTGATEAFF. The CDR3 coding sequence is TGCAGCGTTGTTCCCGGGACAGGGGCCACTGAAGCTTTCTTT.

In DNA, the CDR3 is TGCAGCGGAGGGGAGGAGGACGGCTACACCTTC. Protein sequence: CSGGEEDGYTF. The chain couples TRBV29-1 to TRBJ1-2; D is perhaps TRBD1 (5 bases). The germline V and J ends were trimmed by 7 bases and 8 bases, with 14 bases remaining between them. Germline V gives CDR1 SQVTM, CDR2 ANQGSEA. The CDR3 is 11 residues long.

The chain recombines TRBV20-1 with TRBJ1-1; D is uncertain. Germline V gene lookup returns CDR1 DFQATT and CDR2 SNEGSKA (reference sequence). The CDR3 has 14 amino acids. The V gene lost 1 base and the J gene lost 3 bases, with 12 bases spanning the gap. For the CDR3, the DNA is TGCAGTGCTAGAGTCGGGTCGAGGGACACTGAAGCTTTCTTT. Amino acid sequence: CSARVGSRDTEAFF.

The chain combines TRBV13 with TRBJ1-2; no reliable D call. Germline-derived CDR1 and CDR2 are PRHDT and FYEKMQ (reference sequence). This CDR3 is 16 amino acids long. V was pared by 4 bases and J by 6 bases, with 21 bases between. This CDR3 reads CASSSRSRGRLHGYTF. The CDR3 DNA reads TGTGCCAGCAGCTCACGGAGTCGGGGTCGCCTGCATGGCTACACCTTC.

This rearrangement joins TRBV29-1 to TRBJ1-1; no reliable D call. The CDR3 sequence is 13 residues long. Germline assignment: CDR1 SQVTM and CDR2 ANQGSEA. The germline V and J ends were trimmed by 2 bases and 0 bases, with 7 bases remaining between them. Here the CDR3 reads CSVEWRLNTEAFF. In DNA, the CDR3 is TGCAGCGTTGAATGGAGGCTGAACACTGAAGCTTTCTTT. The full variable domain, completed using reference TRBV29-1 and TRBJ1-1, is SAVISQKPSRDICQRGTSLTIQCQVDSQVTMMFWYRQQPGQSLTLIATANQGSEATYESGFVIDKFPISRPNLTFSTLTVSNMSPEDSSIYLCSVEWRLNTEAFFGQGTRLTVV.